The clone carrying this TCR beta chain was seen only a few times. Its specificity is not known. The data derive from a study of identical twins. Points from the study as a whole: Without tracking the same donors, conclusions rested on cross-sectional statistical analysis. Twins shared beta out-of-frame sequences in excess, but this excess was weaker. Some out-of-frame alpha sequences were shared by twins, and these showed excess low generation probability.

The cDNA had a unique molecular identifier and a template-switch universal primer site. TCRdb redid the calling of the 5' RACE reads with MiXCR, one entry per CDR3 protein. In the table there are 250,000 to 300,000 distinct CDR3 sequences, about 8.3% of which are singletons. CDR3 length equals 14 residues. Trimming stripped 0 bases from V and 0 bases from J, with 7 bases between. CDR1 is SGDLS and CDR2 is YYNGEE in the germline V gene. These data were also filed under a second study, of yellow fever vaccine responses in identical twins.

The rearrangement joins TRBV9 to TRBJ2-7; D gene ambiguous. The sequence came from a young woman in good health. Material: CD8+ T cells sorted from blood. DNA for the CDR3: TGTGCCAGCAGCGTAGCTCCAAGCTCCTACGAGCAGTACTTC. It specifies CASSVAPSSYEQYF.